Listed below are T cell receptor beta chains from one sample, sequenced in a study of beta chain features in type 1 diabetes. The table came from immunoSEQ multiplex PCR; TCRdb's copy has only in-frame clones and leaves some out. The sample holds more than 130,000 clones; 6.9% are singletons and the top ten take under 1.5%. Sequencing input: central memory CD4+ T cells from blood. Source of these receptors: a woman under 40 in good health. Each CDR3 is given without its conserved first and last residue.

J	V	CDR3
TRBJ2-4	TRBV5-4	ASSFQGARNIQY
TRBJ1-4	TRBV10-3	AISQGREKLF
TRBJ2-1	TRBV18	ASSPKSGSDVEQF
TRBJ2-3	TRBV4-2	ASSQAGGRAADTQY
TRBJ2-1	TRBV4-3	ASSQGLAGSDEQF
TRBJ2-1	TRBV19	ASSTRKTSNNEQF
TRBJ1-2	TRBV29-1	SVGAQDAGYT
TRBJ1-1	TRBV20-1	SASTPIEAF
TRBJ2-2	TRBV5-1	ASSPRTSGRAGTGELF
TRBJ2-1	TRBV28	ASSLGGLAGNNEQF
TRBJ1-1	TRBV15	ATSRPGFVNTEAF
TRBJ2-2	TRBV28	ASVKGANTGELF
TRBJ1-1	TRBV7-8	ASSLDFGGTEAF
TRBJ2-7	TRBV28	ASSLSTSGRRYEQY